This entry lists 30 T cell receptor beta chains sequenced from one sample in a study of blood T cell repertoires in COVID-19. Profiling relied on immunoSEQ multiplex PCR, and the TCRdb table lists in-frame clones only, not all of them. The sample lists roughly 180,000 clones, around four fifths occurring once. Sequenced: PBMCs or T cells enriched from blood (not recorded which). The origin of the receptors is a man between 35 and 55 years old who had recovered from COVID-19.

The chain uses TRBV15 and TRBJ2-1; 10 nucleotides match TRBD2. This CDR3 comprises 20 residues. The germline gives CDR1 LNHNV, CDR2 YYDKDF (reference sequence). The ends lost 0 bases at V and 1 base at J; junction bases unmatched: 12. The CDR3 DNA reads TGTGCCACCAGCAGAGACTGGGGTCTAGCGGGAGTAGGGTCCTACAATGAGCAGTTCTTC. Its translation: CATSRDWGLAGVGSYNEQFF.

The chain uses TRBV7-2 and TRBJ1-1; TRBD1 matches 8 bases. Germline V gene data show CDR1 as SGHTA and CDR2 as FQGNSA. The CDR3 has 15 residues. V lost 5 bases and J lost 1; bases outside the gene matches: 6. The CDR3 is CASSARQGPNTEAFF. The CDR3 coding sequence is TGTGCCAGCAGCGCCAGACAGGGGCCGAACACTGAAGCTTTCTTT.

Regarding this clone: This sample includes further DNA sequences coding for the same CDR3. V is TRBV19 and J is TRBJ1-5; D remains unclear. CDR1 is LNHDA and CDR2 is SQIVND in the germline V gene (reference sequence). V was shortened by 2 bases and J by 4 bases, with 6 bases between the two germline ends. The CDR3 runs to 13 residues. In DNA, the CDR3 is TGTGCCAGTAGTATATCGGGAAATCAGCCCCAGCATTTT. This gives the protein CASSISGNQPQHF.

V and J are TRBV19 and TRBJ1-4; D perhaps matches TRBD1 (6 bases). Trimming removed 4 bases from V and 8 bases from J, with 17 bases in between. The CDR3 loop spans 15 amino acids. Per germline, CDR1 LNHDA and CDR2 SQIVND (reference sequence). The CDR3 spells CASSTPTGFGEKLFF. CDR3 DNA sequence: TGTGCCAGTAGTACTCCCACAGGGTTCGGCGAAAAACTGTTTTTT. The whole variable domain, filled in from reference TRBV19 and TRBJ1-4, reads DGGITQSPKYLFRKEGQNVTLSCEQNLNHDAMYWYRQDPGQGLRLIYYSQIVNDFQKGDIAEGYSVSREKKESFPLTVTSAQKNPTAFYLCASSTPTGFGEKLFFGSGTQLSVL.

The chain couples TRBV10-3 to TRBJ2-1, with TRBD2 matching 7 bases. The CDR3 is 14 residues long. CDR1 is ENHRY and CDR2 is SYGVKD in the germline V gene. V was pared by 2 bases and J by 8 bases, with 6 bases of the junction left unmatched. CDR3: CAISETGRVDEQFF. The CDR3 DNA sequence: TGTGCCATCAGTGAGACGGGGAGGGTGGATGAGCAGTTCTTC.

The CDR3 nucleotides are TGTGCCAGCAGCTTAGGGGGTTCGGAGGGTGGCTACACCTTC. This codes for CASSLGGSEGGYTF. This chain joins TRBV7-3 and TRBJ1-2; a possible D gene is TRBD1 (5 bases). The CDR3 is made up of 14 amino acids. The V gene's germline CDR1 is SGHTA and CDR2 FQGTGA. V was clipped by 2 bases and J by 7 bases, with 14 bases between them.

This clone was recorded a few times. This chain connects TRBV12-3 or TRBV12-4 to TRBJ2-7, with D uncertain. V shed 8 bases and J shed 2 bases, with 10 bases lying between them. The CDR3 contains 12 residues. CDR3 in amino acids: CASGTDTYEQYF. The CDR3 bases are TGTGCCAGCGGAACAGACACCTACGAGCAGTACTTC.

V is TRBV6-5 and J is TRBJ2-3; possibly TRBD1 for D (5 bases). The CDR3 is 15 residues long. Germline V gene data show CDR1 as MNHEY and CDR2 as SVGAGI. V lost 10 bases to trimming and J lost 1 base, with 18 bases between them. The CDR3 sequence: CAIVQGNWGTDTQYF. CDR3 sequence (DNA): TGTGCCATCGTCCAGGGAAACTGGGGCACAGATACGCAGTATTTT.

The chain combines TRBV5-1 with TRBJ1-6, with a tentative D call TRBD1 (5 bases). The germline V gene has CDR1 SGHRS and CDR2 YFSETQ. The CDR3 length is 14 residues. V lost 4 bases and J 10 bases, leaving 15 bases between the germline ends. As DNA, the CDR3 is TGCGCCAGCAGCCCGCAGGGAACTGGGTCACCCCTCCACTTT. Encoded protein: CASSPQGTGSPLHF. The variable domain in full, with the rest retrieved from reference TRBV5-1 and TRBJ1-6, is KAGVTQTPRYLIKTRGQQVTLSCSPISGHRSVSWYQQTPGQGLQFLFEYFSETQRNKGNFPGRFSGRQFSNSRSEMNVSTLELGDSALYLCASSPQGTGSPLHFGNGTRLTVT.

The rearrangement uses TRBV19 and TRBJ2-4; TRBD1 matches at 8 bases. The CDR3 loop spans 16 amino acids. Trimming took 5 bases from V and 0 from J; bases not matched to a gene: 6. Germline CDR1 and CDR2: LNHDA and SQIVND (reference sequence). The CDR3 nucleotides are TGTGCCAGTAGTTCGGGACAGGCGTTAGCCAAAAACATTCAGTACTTC. Amino acid sequence: CASSSGQALAKNIQYF.

V gene TRBV6-5 combines with J gene TRBJ1-3; the D is unclear. Germline CDR1 reads MNHEY; CDR2 reads SVGAGI. V lost 0 bases to trimming and J lost 0 bases, with 9 bases between them. The CDR3 is 16 amino acids. The CDR3 region is CASSYSPPGSGNTIYF. The CDR3 DNA reads as TGTGCCAGCAGTTACTCACCCCCAGGCTCTGGAAACACCATATATTTT.

The V call is TRBV7-9, the J call TRBJ2-7, with 11 bases aligning to TRBD2. CDR3 size: 16 residues. Germline V lookup: CDR1 SEHNR, CDR2 FQNEAQ (reference sequence). Trimming cost V 5 bases and J 2 bases; bases outside gene matches: 8. In DNA form, the CDR3 reads TGTGCCAGCAGCCCGCCACTAGCGGGAGACACCTACGAGCAGTACTTC. It specifies CASSPPLAGDTYEQYF.

The genes are TRBV3-1 (or the pseudogene TRBV3-2) and TRBJ2-7, with a possible D match to TRBD1 (6 bases). V lost 4 bases and J 3 bases, leaving 22 bases between the germline ends. The CDR3 has 17 residues. Per the germline V gene, CDR1 is LGHDT and CDR2 is YNNKEL (reference sequence). The CDR3 protein is CASSPYRGQSRNYEQYF. The CDR3 DNA reads as TGTGCCAGCAGCCCATACCGCGGACAGTCCCGTAACTACGAGCAGTACTTC.

The CDR3 reads CASSHPGTGELGYTF. The CDR3 DNA reads as TGCGCCAGCAGCCACCCCGGGACAGGGGAGCTCGGCTACACCTTC. The V and J genes are TRBV4-3 and TRBJ1-2, with TRBD1 identical over 10 bases. V was clipped by 3 bases and J by 8 bases; unmatched bases: 9. Per germline, CDR1 LGHNA and CDR2 YSLEER. The CDR3 extends over 15 amino acids.

CDR3 in amino acids: CASSLLAGGELFF. As DNA, the CDR3 is TGTGCCAGCAGCCTCCTCGCGGGAGGGGAGCTGTTTTTT. The chain links TRBV3-1 (or the pseudogene TRBV3-2) to TRBJ2-2; TRBD2 might be the D (6 bases). The CDR3 spans 13 residues. The germline V gene has CDR1 LGHDT and CDR2 YNNKEL (reference sequence). V was trimmed by 4 bases and J by 8 bases, leaving 11 bases between them.

This sequence joins TRBV15 and TRBJ2-5; 7 nucleotides match TRBD2. V shed 3 bases, J shed 4 bases, and the junction held 8 bases outside the gene matches. Germline lookup yields CDR1 LNHNV and CDR2 YYDKDF (reference sequence). The CDR3 has 15 residues. CDR3 loop: CATSRRSVAGETQYF. The DNA of the CDR3 is TGTGCCACCAGCAGGAGGTCGGTAGCGGGAGAGACCCAGTACTTC. The full variable domain, completed using reference TRBV15 and TRBJ2-5, is DAMVIQNPRYQVTQFGKPVTLSCSQTLNHNVMYWYQQKSSQAPKLLFHYYDKDFNNEADTPDNFQSRRPNTSFCFLDIRSPGLGDTAMYLCATSRRSVAGETQYFGPGTRLLVL.

The V gene is TRBV5-1, the J gene TRBJ2-2; D call uncertain. CDR3 length: 14 amino acids. CDR1 is SGHRS, CDR2 YFSETQ, per germline. The ends were cut back, 5 bases at V and 3 bases at J, with 11 bases in the middle. CDR3 in DNA: TGCGCCAGCAGTTGGCGGCCCGACACCGGGGAGCTGTTTTTT. It yields the protein CASSWRPDTGELFF.

The chain has TRBV27 and TRBJ2-7; D possibly corresponds to TRBD2 (6 bases). Trimming stripped 7 bases from V and 1 base from J, with 20 bases between. The germline CDR1 and CDR2 sequences are MNHEY and SMNVEV (reference sequence). There are 16 residues in the CDR3. In DNA, the CDR3 is TGTGCCAGCACCGTCGGTTCGCCAGGGAGGTCCTACGAGCAGTACGTC. It codes for CASTVGSPGRSYEQYV.

The chain couples TRBV2 to TRBJ2-5; 12 bases agree with TRBD2. CDR1 and CDR2 from the germline V gene are SNHLY and FYNNEI. CDR3 size: 14 residues. V shed 6 bases and J 5 bases; nucleotides not matched to a gene: 4. CDR3 nucleotide sequence: TGTGCCAGCAGGCTAGCGGGAGGGTTGGAGACCCAGTACTTC. Encoded protein: CASRLAGGLETQYF.

The chain has TRBV7-9 and TRBJ1-5, with D uncertain. The CDR3 consists of 14 residues. V dropped 6 bases and J dropped 3 bases, with 12 bases sitting between them. CDR1 SEHNR and CDR2 FQNEAQ come from the germline V gene (reference sequence). The CDR3 spells CASSLEYNNQPQHF. The CDR3 nucleotides read TGTGCCAGCAGTCTTGAGTATAACAATCAGCCCCAGCATTTT.

For the CDR3, the DNA is TGTGCCAGCTCACCCAAGACTAGCGTAAGAACCTACGAGCAGTACTTC. Protein product: CASSPKTSVRTYEQYF. The gene calls are TRBV18 and TRBJ2-7; 8 bases match TRBD2. Germline trimming cut 3 bases from V and 2 bases from J; bases unmatched to any gene: 9. The germline CDR1 and CDR2 sequences are KGHSH and LQKENI. The CDR3 contains 16 residues.

The chain combines TRBV27 with TRBJ1-1, with 10 bases aligning to TRBD1. Unmatched junction bases numbered 1, after V lost 2 bases and J lost 4 bases. Germline V CDR1 and CDR2: MNHEY, SMNVEV (reference sequence). This CDR3 has 14 residues. CDR3 protein: CASSLRTGGTEAFF. Written as DNA, the CDR3 is TGTGCCAGCAGTTTACGGACAGGGGGCACTGAAGCTTTCTTT.

The chain couples TRBV25-1 to TRBJ1-3, with 9 bases identical to TRBD1. This CDR3 spans 15 amino acids. With V trimmed by 6 bases and J by 4 bases, 7 bases remained unmatched. The V gene's germline CDR1 is MGHDK and CDR2 SYGVNS. The CDR3 protein is CASRGTGHLGNTIYF. DNA for the CDR3: TGTGCCAGCAGAGGGACAGGGCACTTGGGAAACACCATATATTTT.

The chain uses TRBV4-3 and TRBJ2-3, with D perhaps matching TRBD2 (6 bases). V lost 6 bases to trimming and J lost 0 bases, with 16 bases between them. The CDR3 sequence is 16 residues long. CDR1 is LGHNA and CDR2 is YSLEER in the germline V gene. CDR3 sequence (DNA): TGCGCCAGCAGACAAAATCTAGCGTCAAGCACAGATACGCAGTATTTT. Protein product: CASRQNLASSTDTQYF.

Remarks on this clone: Other DNA sequences of this sample code for an identical CDR3. This chain joins TRBV5-6 and TRBJ1-1; D remains ambiguous. This CDR3 is 14 amino acids long. Trimming stripped 0 bases from V and 1 base from J, with 7 bases between. Germline V gene sequence: CDR1 SGHDT, CDR2 YYEEEE. The CDR3 region has the DNA TGTGCCAGCAGCTTGGCCCCGGGGAACACTGAAGCTTTCTTT. As protein: CASSLAPGNTEAFF.

This clone was recorded a few times. The rearrangement joins TRBV28 to TRBJ2-7; 7 nucleotides line up with TRBD2. With 5 bases clipped from V and 11 bases from J, the junction kept 12 bases outside the gene matches. From germline, CDR1 is MDHEN and CDR2 SYDVKM. The CDR3 is 13 amino acids. This CDR3 is CASSPLLATRKYF. The CDR3 DNA is TGTGCCAGCAGTCCACTACTAGCGACCCGCAAGTACTTC.

In DNA form, the CDR3 reads TGTGCCAGCAGCCCGTATGGGACAGGGCAGAACACTGAAGCTTTCTTT. As protein: CASSPYGTGQNTEAFF. This chain uses TRBV14 with TRBJ1-1; 9 bases line up with TRBD1. With V trimmed by 4 bases and J by 1 base, 7 bases remained unmatched. CDR3 length: 16 amino acids. Germline V lookup: CDR1 SGHDN, CDR2 FVKESK.

The chain joins TRBV7-2 to TRBJ2-5; no definite D call. V was cut by 3 bases and J by 0 bases, with 11 bases left in between. This CDR3 region has 15 residues. Germline CDR1 reads SGHTA; CDR2 reads FQGNSA. The CDR3: CASSLVLRNQETQYF. The CDR3 DNA reads TGTGCCAGCAGCTTGGTGCTGAGGAACCAAGAGACCCAGTACTTC.

The chain employs TRBV2 and TRBJ1-2; TRBD1 might be the D (5 bases). The V gene lost 7 bases and the J gene lost 0 bases, with 12 bases spanning the gap. The CDR3 consists of 14 residues. The V gene's germline CDR1 is SNHLY and CDR2 FYNNEI. CDR3 nucleotide sequence: TGTGCCAGCATCACAGGAGATTCTAACTATGGCTACACCTTC. Its translation is CASITGDSNYGYTF.

This chain uses TRBV5-4 with TRBJ1-5; D unresolved. The ends were cut back, 3 bases at V and 2 bases at J, with 9 bases in the middle. CDR3 length: 14 residues. Germline loops: CDR1 SGHNT, CDR2 YYREEE (reference sequence). This chain's CDR3 is CASSSSGGNQPQHF. CDR3 DNA sequence: TGTGCCAGCAGCTCCTCGGGAGGCAATCAGCCCCAGCATTTT.